Below are 8 T cell receptor delta chains sequenced from a single sample in a study of gamma-delta chains in newborns, infants, children (dated by TCRdb to between 2018 and 2021). Sequencing was performed on an Illumina MiSeq. With CATT, TCRdb called clones again from the public reads; duplicate DNA rows were later joined. For this sample there are some 5,700 delta-chain clones; around 2.5% appear just once. Less than 20% of the sample lies in the top ten. Specimen: blood. These receptors all come from a child who was a newborn, infant or young child, either healthy, febrile or measles-vaccinated (not recorded which).

Comments on this clone: The junction shows a germline mismatch at one end, possibly a read error. V is TRDV2 and J is TRDJ2, with 8 bases identical to TRDD3. CDR3 length: 14 amino acids. CDR1 and CDR2 (germline): GEAIGNYY, EKD. CDR3 sequence reads: CACDTGGDTAQPFF. The DNA of the CDR3 is TGTGCCTGTGACACCGGTGGGGATACAGCACAACCCTTCTTT.

This clone is medium-sized within its sample. This sample also contains other DNA sequences that code for the same CDR3. V is TRDV2 and J is TRDJ3, with 7 positions matching TRDD3. Unmatched junction bases numbered 7, after V lost 0 bases and J lost 0 bases. This CDR3 is built from 19 residues. The germline V gene has CDR1 GEAIGNYY and CDR2 EKD. Written as DNA, the CDR3 is TGTGCCTGTGACACCGCTGGGGGGCCGAGCTCCTGGGACACCCGACAGATGTTTTTC. Its translation is CACDTAGGPSSWDTRQMFF.

This clone was recorded a few times. The CDR3 DNA sequence: TGTGCTCTTGGGGAACTGGGGGATGCCTACACCGATAAACTCATCTTT. This sequence encodes CALGELGDAYTDKLIF. This chain links TRDV1 with TRDJ1; 7 bases match TRDD3. J lost 0 bases, V lost 0 bases, and 4 bases had no gene match. Germline assignment: CDR1 TSWWSYY and CDR2 QGS. The CDR3 sequence is 16 residues long.

This clone was observed a few times. A read error is the likely source, as a far larger clone sits one nucleotide away. The sample contains more than one DNA sequence encoding this CDR3. The chain is built from TRDV2 and TRDJ2, with a possible D match to TRDD3 (6 bases). CDR1 is GEAIGNYY, CDR2 EKD, per germline. The CDR3 has 15 residues. The V gene lost 3 bases and the J gene lost 6 bases, with 16 bases spanning the gap. CDR3 sequence reads: CACDSLGGQAAQLFF. Written as DNA, the CDR3 is TGTGCCTGTGACTCCCTTGGGGGGCAGGCAGCACAACTCTTCTTT.

This clone is medium-sized by share. This chain links TRDV2 with TRDJ3, with 13 bases matching TRDD3. The J segment lost 0 bases and the V segment lost 3 bases, leaving 10 bases of the junction unmatched. The CDR3 totals 21 residues. Germline V gene lookup returns CDR1 GEAIGNYY and CDR2 EKD. The CDR3: CACDPILGDTLSSWDTRQMFF. CDR3 DNA: TGTGCCTGTGACCCAATACTGGGGGATACGCTGAGCTCCTGGGACACCCGACAGATGTTTTTC.

There are a few counts of this clone. This clone may be a read error of a much larger clone one base away. In the same sample, other DNA sequences code for this CDR3. The chain is built from TRDV2 and TRDJ3; 9 bases match TRDD3. The germline V gene has CDR1 GEAIGNYY and CDR2 EKD. V shed 0 bases, J shed 2 bases, and the junction held 4 bases outside the gene matches. CDR3 length: 18 amino acids. The CDR3 reads CACDTAGGYPWDTRQMFF. DNA of the CDR3: TGTGCCTGTGACACCGCCGGGGGATACCCCTGGGACACCCGACAGATGTTTTTC.

Turning to this clone: Being one base from a much bigger clone, this may be a read error. J is TRDJ3 and V is TRDV2; 9 bases line up with TRDD3. There are 19 residues in the CDR3. The ends lost 2 bases at V and 0 bases at J; junction bases unmatched: 7. Germline V gives CDR1 GEAIGNYY, CDR2 EKD. Written as DNA, the CDR3 is TGTGCCTGTGACAACGGGGGATACCGCAGCTCCTGGGACACCCGACAGATGTTTTTC. Protein sequence: CACDNGGYRSSWDTRQMFF.

Remarks on this clone: Translating this DNA gives a protein that differs at residue 11 from the TCRdb one, which belongs to a much larger clone; a read error is likely, and the protein shown is this translation. The J gene is TRDJ3, the V gene TRDV2; 7 bases agree with TRDD3. This CDR3 contains 17 residues. Germline V CDR1 and CDR2: GEAIGNYY, EKD. CDR3 nucleotide sequence: TGTGCCTGTGACACCTGGGGGAGCTCCTGGTACACCCGACAGATGTTTTTC. As protein: CACDTWGSSWYTRQMFF.